One and the same sample provided the 19 T cell receptor beta chains below, sequenced in a study of Ad26.COV2.S vaccination and SARS-CoV-2 variants. Treatment here: roughly 20 received Ad26.COV2.S at low or high dose, single or two shots; several received placebo; per-sample allocation not given. Material that was analyzed had been drawn on day 63 after the first vaccine or placebo injection. Libraries were prepared by immunoSEQ multiplex PCR; TCRdb keeps only in-frame clonotypes and omits some of them. The sample lists around 500,000 clones, 89% occurring once. The starting material was peripheral blood, obtained in a trial of Ad26.COV2.S vaccine versus placebo. The receptors were sampled from a person between 18 and 60 years old who received the Ad26.COV2.S COVID-19 vaccine or a placebo.

V and J are TRBV2 and TRBJ1-1; the D gene is possibly TRBD1 (5 bases). The CDR3 consists of 16 residues. V was pared by 2 bases and J by 4 bases, with 17 bases between. Germline V gene sequence: CDR1 SNHLY, CDR2 FYNNEI. CDR3 coding DNA: TGTGCCAGCAGTGAACGCAGGGCCACGTCGGTCACTGAAGCTTTCTTT. This sequence encodes CASSERRATSVTEAFF.

CDR3 loop: CAWSLNSNQPQHF. CDR3 nucleotide sequence: TGTGCCTGGAGTCTTAATAGCAATCAGCCCCAGCATTTT. V and J are TRBV30 and TRBJ1-5; D is undetermined. The CDR3 has 13 amino acids. Germline V gives CDR1 GTSNPN, CDR2 SVGIG (reference sequence). Trimming left V 2 bases short and J 0 bases short, with 5 bases between.

There are a few counts of this clone. This chain connects TRBV4-2 to TRBJ1-2; D ambiguous. Trimming stripped 0 bases from V and 1 base from J, with 3 bases between. This CDR3 is 13 amino acids long. From germline, CDR1 is LGHNA and CDR2 YNFKEQ. This CDR3 is CASSQDRNYGYTF. CDR3 nucleotides: TGTGCCAGCAGCCAAGATCGTAACTATGGCTACACCTTC.

The genes are TRBV7-2 and TRBJ2-5; possible D gene TRBD2, 6 bases. The germline V and J ends were trimmed by 3 bases and 0 bases, with 11 bases remaining between them. The CDR3 runs 15 residues. Looked up from germline, CDR1 is SGHTA and CDR2 is FQGNSA. The CDR3 protein is CASSFLAVNQETQYF. The CDR3 nucleotides read TGTGCCAGCAGCTTCTTAGCGGTTAACCAAGAGACCCAGTACTTC.

This chain links TRBV6-5 with TRBJ2-1, with 12 positions matching TRBD2. The CDR3 consists of 14 residues. The V gene's germline CDR1 is MNHEY and CDR2 SVGAGI. V dropped 6 bases and J dropped 11; count of bases not matched to a gene: 8. CDR3 sequence reads: CASRQRTSGVQQFF. CDR3 DNA sequence: TGTGCCAGCAGACAAAGGACTAGCGGGGTCCAGCAGTTCTTC.

This clone was detected ten times or more. The chain links TRBV7-8 to TRBJ2-7; the D gene is possibly TRBD2 (5 bases). From germline, CDR1 is SGHVS and CDR2 FQNEAQ. The CDR3 is 14 amino acids. Trimming shortened V by 1 base and J by 0 bases, and 7 bases separated the two germline ends. Here the CDR3 DNA reads TGTGCCAGCAGCTTAGACGGGGTCTCCTACGAGCAGTACTTC. Its translation: CASSLDGVSYEQYF.

As DNA, the CDR3 is TGCGCCAGCAGTCACGGGGTCAAGACCCAGTACTTC. Encoded protein: CASSHGVKTQYF. The chain links TRBV23-1 to TRBJ2-5; D might be TRBD2 (5 bases). TRBV23-1 is classed as an ORF, of uncertain function. Trimming took off 3 bases at V and 6 bases at J, with 8 bases between the two ends. The CDR3 is 12 amino acids.

The chain carries TRBV4-3 and TRBJ1-4; D is undetermined. Trimming took off 0 bases at V and 7 bases at J, with 9 bases between the two ends. The CDR3 is 14 residues long. CDR1 and CDR2 (germline): LGHNA, YSLEER. CDR3 residues: CASSQDGGREKLFF. The CDR3 coding sequence is TGCGCCAGCAGCCAAGATGGCGGGCGTGAAAAACTGTTTTTT.

The rearrangement uses TRBV11-3 and TRBJ1-5; a weak D match, TRBD1 (5 bases). V was shortened by 1 base and J by 0 bases, with 19 bases between the two germline ends. Germline V gene sequence: CDR1 SGHNT, CDR2 YENEEA. The CDR3 has 19 residues. The DNA for the CDR3 is TGTGCCAGCAGCTTAGGTAGGACAAGGAAAGATTATAGCAATCAGCCCCAGCATTTT. Residues: CASSLGRTRKDYSNQPQHF.

A remark on this clone: Other DNA sequences in the same sample also yield this CDR3. The chain is built from TRBV6-5 and TRBJ1-5; no firm D call. Trimming removed 0 bases at V and 4 bases at J, with 4 bases between. The CDR3 covers 13 residues. Germline CDR1 and CDR2: MNHEY and SVGAGI. CDR3 loop: CASSYSPNQPQHF. The CDR3 region has the DNA TGTGCCAGCAGTTACTCCCCTAATCAGCCCCAGCATTTT.

V and J are TRBV7-8 and TRBJ1-1, with TRBD1 as a possible D gene (5 bases). The CDR3 is 12 amino acids. Germline V CDR1 and CDR2: SGHVS, FQNEAQ. The V end was cut by 5 bases, the J end by 3 bases, with 7 bases between. The CDR3 loop is CASSPGHTEAFF. CDR3 in DNA: TGTGCCAGCAGCCCAGGGCACACTGAAGCTTTCTTT.

The genes are TRBV14 and TRBJ1-1; D may be TRBD1 (6 bases). The CDR3 runs 15 residues. With 4 bases removed from V and 4 bases from J, the gap between germline ends came to 16 bases. CDR1 SGHDN and CDR2 FVKESK come from the germline V gene. CDR3 nucleotide sequence: TGTGCCAGCAGCCGTTCGGGGGGCGGCGGCACTGAAGCTTTCTTT. It is translated as CASSRSGGGGTEAFF.

The V gene is TRBV5-8, the J gene TRBJ2-7; a weak D match, TRBD1 (5 bases). The CDR3 consists of 16 residues. Germline V CDR1 and CDR2: SGHTS, YDEGEE. Trimming removed 2 bases from V and 0 bases from J, with 15 bases in between. CDR3 nucleotides: TGTGCCAGCAGCTTAAGGGGCCTCACACCCTCCTACGAGCAGTACTTC. It encodes CASSLRGLTPSYEQYF.

The chain links TRBV10-2 to TRBJ2-2; D gene ambiguous. The V end lost 4 bases, the J end lost 7 bases, and 13 bases lay between the germline ends. The CDR3 consists of 14 residues. Germline assignment: CDR1 WSHSY and CDR2 SAAADI. The CDR3 loop reads CASSGKPRSGELFF. CDR3 sequence (DNA): TGCGCCAGCAGTGGCAAGCCGAGGAGCGGGGAGCTGTTTTTT.

This chain uses TRBV4-2 with TRBJ1-6; D uncertain. V was clipped by 1 base and J by 8 bases, with 12 bases between them. This CDR3 has 15 residues. Germline V lookup: CDR1 LGHNA, CDR2 YNFKEQ. CDR3 DNA sequence: TGTGCCAGCAGCCAAGTACAGACTGGGGATTCACCCCTCCACTTT. This sequence encodes CASSQVQTGDSPLHF.

This chain connects TRBV30 to TRBJ2-1; D ambiguous. V was clipped by 1 base and J by 0 bases, with 4 bases between them. The CDR3 totals 13 residues. The germline gives CDR1 GTSNPN, CDR2 SVGIG (reference sequence). CDR3 residues: CAWSDSSYNEQFF. The CDR3 DNA reads as TGTGCCTGGAGTGACAGCTCCTACAATGAGCAGTTCTTC.

This clone was observed a few times. This chain connects TRBV20-1 to TRBJ1-1; D is perhaps TRBD1 (6 bases). Germline V gene data show CDR1 as DFQATT and CDR2 as SNEGSKA (reference sequence). The V gene lost 3 bases and the J gene lost 4 bases, with 15 bases spanning the gap. The CDR3 contains 14 residues. CDR3 DNA sequence: TGCAGTGCTAGTTACGGAAACAGGGCCACTGAAGCTTTCTTT. Translated: CSASYGNRATEAFF.

This clone was recorded only once. The V and J genes are TRBV13 and TRBJ2-5, with 14 bases matching TRBD2. J was trimmed by 4 bases and V by 0 bases; bases with no gene match: 4. The CDR3 runs 17 residues. The germline V gene encodes CDR1 PRHDT and CDR2 FYEKMQ (reference sequence). CDR3 region: CASSLGRGLAGGETQYF. The DNA for the CDR3 is TGTGCCAGCAGCTTAGGCCGTGGACTAGCGGGAGGAGAGACCCAGTACTTC.

The sample holds one count of this clone. The V gene is TRBV4-1, the J gene TRBJ2-3; perhaps TRBD2 as D (6 bases). The V and J ends lost 3 bases and 3 bases respectively, with 28 bases between them. Germline loops: CDR1 MGHRA, CDR2 YSYEKL. This CDR3 is built from 20 residues. CDR3 in amino acids: CASSQAYISFLLAETDTQYF. As DNA, the CDR3 is TGCGCCAGCAGCCAGGCCTATATAAGTTTCCTACTAGCAGAAACAGATACGCAGTATTTT.